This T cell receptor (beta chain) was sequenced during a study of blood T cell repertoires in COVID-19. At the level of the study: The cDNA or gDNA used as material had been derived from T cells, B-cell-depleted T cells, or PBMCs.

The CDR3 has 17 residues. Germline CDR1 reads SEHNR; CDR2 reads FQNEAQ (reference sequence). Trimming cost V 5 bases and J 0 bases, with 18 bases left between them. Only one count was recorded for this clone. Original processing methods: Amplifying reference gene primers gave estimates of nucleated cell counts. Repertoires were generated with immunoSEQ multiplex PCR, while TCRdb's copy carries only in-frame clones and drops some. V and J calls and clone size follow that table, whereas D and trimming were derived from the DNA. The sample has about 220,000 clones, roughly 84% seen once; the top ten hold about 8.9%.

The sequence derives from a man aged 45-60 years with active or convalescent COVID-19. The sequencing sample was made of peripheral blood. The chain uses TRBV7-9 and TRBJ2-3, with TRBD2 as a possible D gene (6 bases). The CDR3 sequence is CASSPPYSGSSTDTQYF. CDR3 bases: TGTGCCAGCAGCCCACCCTATAGCGGTTCCAGCACAGATACGCAGTATTTT.